The 27 T cell receptor beta chains presented below share a single source sample, sequenced in a study of blood T cell repertoires in COVID-19. TCRdb keeps only in-frame clones here, not all; method: immunoSEQ multiplex PCR. The table has about 220,000 clones, approximately 78% seen once. Source material: peripheral blood. These TCRs come from a woman in her 70s with COVID-19, enrolled during active disease.

The chain links TRBV28 to TRBJ1-4, with D maybe TRBD1 (6 bases). This CDR3 comprises 15 residues. V gave up 5 bases and J gave up 5 bases, with 15 bases separating them. CDR1 and CDR2 from the germline V gene are MDHEN and SYDVKM. The CDR3 spells CASSRNPGQNEKLFF. The DNA of the CDR3 is TGTGCCAGCAGTCGCAACCCGGGACAAAATGAAAAACTGTTTTTT.

J is TRBJ1-1 and V is TRBV6-2 or TRBV6-3, with 8 bases aligning to TRBD1. Germline V gene sequence: CDR1 MNHEY, CDR2 SVGEGT. Losses at the gene ends were 5 bases for V and 7 bases for J; bases not matched to a gene: 6. This CDR3 has 13 amino acids. The CDR3 sequence is CASSHDRGGEAFF. The CDR3 DNA reads as TGTGCCAGCAGTCACGACAGGGGAGGTGAAGCTTTCTTT.

The chain employs TRBV28 and TRBJ1-2; 7 nucleotides agree with TRBD1. Trimming removed 4 bases from V and 6 bases from J; junction bases left unmatched: 8. This CDR3 is built from 14 residues. CDR1 and CDR2 from the germline V gene are MDHEN and SYDVKM. The CDR3 spells CASSSGGGAHGYTF. The CDR3 DNA reads as TGTGCCAGCAGTTCAGGAGGGGGCGCCCATGGCTACACCTTC.

This rearrangement joins TRBV6-5 to TRBJ1-1; 8 bases are shared with TRBD1. Per germline, CDR1 MNHEY and CDR2 SVGAGI. V shed 8 bases and J 0 bases; nucleotides not matched to a gene: 8. This CDR3 comprises 15 residues. The CDR3 DNA follows: TGTGCCAGCGCCAGGGGGCGCGCAGTGAACACTGAAGCTTTCTTT. This gives the protein CASARGRAVNTEAFF.

The V gene is TRBV4-3, the J gene TRBJ1-4; 8 bases align to TRBD1. The V gene's germline CDR1 is LGHNA and CDR2 YSLEER. V lost 4 bases and J lost 7; bases outside the gene matches: 8. The CDR3 runs to 15 residues. The CDR3 is CASSPAGGAVEKLFF. The DNA of the CDR3 is TGCGCCAGCAGCCCGGCAGGGGGCGCGGTTGAAAAACTGTTTTTT.

The chain recombines TRBV5-1 with TRBJ2-3, with TRBD1 matching 7 bases. Germline CDR1 and CDR2: SGHRS and YFSETQ. The CDR3 sequence is 14 residues long. Unmatched junction bases numbered 4, after V lost 3 bases and J lost 3 bases. Written as DNA, the CDR3 is TGCGCCAGCAGCTCGACAGGGTTTACAGATACGCAGTATTTT. Amino acid sequence: CASSSTGFTDTQYF.

This clone was observed a handful of times. The rearrangement joins TRBV5-4 to TRBJ2-5, with 7 positions matching TRBD1. The CDR3 is 15 amino acids. V shed 4 bases and J 0 bases; nucleotides not matched to a gene: 6. Germline assignment: CDR1 SGHNT and CDR2 YYREEE (reference sequence). CDR3 in DNA: TGTGCCAGCAGCCGCCGGACAGGAGACCAAGAGACCCAGTACTTC. Its protein is CASSRRTGDQETQYF.

A note on this clone: Distinct nucleotide sequences in the sample also encode this CDR3. CDR3 sequence reads: CASTLLGDQPQHF. The CDR3 DNA reads TGTGCCAGTACCCTTCTCGGGGATCAGCCCCAGCATTTT. This rearrangement joins TRBV19 to TRBJ1-5; the D is unclear. CDR1 is LNHDA and CDR2 is SQIVND in the germline V gene (reference sequence). Deletions cut 7 bases from V and 5 bases from J, with 12 bases between. The CDR3 is 13 amino acids. Drawing the rest from reference TRBV19 and TRBJ1-5, the complete variable domain is DGGITQSPKYLFRKEGQNVTLSCEQNLNHDAMYWYRQDPGQGLRLIYYSQIVNDFQKGDIAEGYSVSREKKESFPLTVTSAQKNPTAFYLCASTLLGDQPQHFGDGTRLSIL.

The chain recombines TRBV7-3 with TRBJ2-1; 7 nucleotides agree with TRBD2. J was trimmed by 7 bases and V by 2 bases; bases with no gene match: 5. This CDR3 comprises 14 residues. Germline V lookup: CDR1 SGHTA, CDR2 FQGTGA. The CDR3 spells CASSLSGGRNEQFF. The DNA of the CDR3 is TGTGCCAGCAGCTTATCTGGCGGGAGAAATGAGCAGTTCTTC.

For this clone: A read error may account for a junction end that differs from germline. The J gene is TRBJ1-2, the V gene TRBV5-8; D is perhaps TRBD1 (5 bases). Germline V gene data show CDR1 as SGHTS and CDR2 as YDEGEE. The CDR3 totals 14 residues. In nucleotides, the CDR3 is TGTGCCAGCAGCTTGGTTCGCCGGGCGGCAGGGCCACTCTTC. It translates to CASSLVRRAAGPLF. Using reference TRBV5-8 and TRBJ1-2 for the parts outside the CDR3, the full variable domain is EAGVTQSPTHLIKTRGQQATLRCSPISGHTSVYWYQQALGLGLQFLLWYDEGEERNRGNFPPRFSGRQFPNYSSELNVNALELEDSALYLCASSLVRRAAGPLFGSGTRLTVV.

This clone appeared once. This chain joins TRBV15 and TRBJ2-3; a possible D gene is TRBD2 (6 bases). The CDR3 contains 15 residues. From germline, CDR1 is LNHNV and CDR2 YYDKDF (reference sequence). Trimming cost V 3 bases and J 1 base, with 11 bases left between them. CDR3 in DNA: TGTGCCACCAGCAGGACTAGATACGGCACAGATACGCAGTATTTT. It encodes CATSRTRYGTDTQYF.

The chain has TRBV18 and TRBJ1-3; a possible D gene is TRBD1 (5 bases). CDR3 length: 15 amino acids. Per germline, CDR1 KGHSH and CDR2 LQKENI. V gave up 3 bases and J gave up 6 bases, with 15 bases separating them. The CDR3 loop is CASSPSLTESNTIYF. The DNA for the CDR3 is TGTGCCAGCTCACCGAGCCTGACAGAGTCAAACACCATATATTTT.

The rearrangement joins TRBV30 to TRBJ1-6; D is possibly TRBD1 (5 bases). Trimming took 4 bases from V and 7 from J, leaving 14 bases between them. The CDR3 is made up of 14 amino acids. The V gene's germline CDR1 is GTSNPN and CDR2 SVGIG (reference sequence). The CDR3 coding sequence is TGTGCCTGGAAGGCGGGGACGCCGAATTCACCCCTCCACTTT. It encodes CAWKAGTPNSPLHF.

This clone was picked up one time. The gene calls are TRBV19 and TRBJ1-1, with TRBD1 matching over 7 bases. The CDR3 has 11 amino acids. Germline assignment: CDR1 LNHDA and CDR2 SQIVND (reference sequence). V gave up 6 bases and J gave up 6 bases; unmatched junction bases: 1. The CDR3 reads CASRRGPEAFF. CDR3 coding DNA: TGTGCCAGTAGAAGGGGGCCTGAAGCTTTCTTT.

The chain couples TRBV9 to TRBJ1-2; TRBD1 might be the D (6 bases). Germline CDR1 reads SGDLS; CDR2 reads YYNGEE. This CDR3 contains 15 residues. V gave up 3 bases and J gave up 7 bases, with 19 bases separating them. In DNA form, the CDR3 reads TGTGCCAGCAGCGCCCGAGGGTCAGGGGTTAGTGGCTACACCTTC. Translated: CASSARGSGVSGYTF.

CDR3 sequence reads: CASSQWTGLIGEQFF. CDR3 DNA: TGTGCCAGCAGCCAATGGACAGGGCTCATAGGTGAGCAGTTCTTC. V gene TRBV16 combines with J gene TRBJ2-1; 8 nucleotides match TRBD1. This CDR3 comprises 15 residues. The J segment lost 9 bases and the V segment lost 1 base, leaving 8 bases of the junction unmatched. The germline CDR1 and CDR2 sequences are KGHSY and FQNENV.

The V gene is TRBV9, the J gene TRBJ1-4, with 8 positions matching TRBD1. The germline V gene has CDR1 SGDLS and CDR2 YYNGEE. CDR3 length: 16 amino acids. The V and J ends lost 0 bases and 5 bases, in that order; junction bases with no gene match: 6. CDR3 nucleotides: TGTGCCAGCAGCGTAGCCCCGGACAGGGCCAATGAAAAACTGTTTTTT. Translated, it gives CASSVAPDRANEKLFF.

V gene TRBV20-1 combines with J gene TRBJ2-3; D might be TRBD2 (6 bases). V was cut by 3 bases and J by 1 base, with 17 bases left in between. The CDR3 loop spans 16 amino acids. Germline V gene sequence: CDR1 DFQATT, CDR2 SNEGSKA (reference sequence). In DNA form, the CDR3 reads TGCAGTGCTAGTAGAATGGGTAGCGGTCGCACAGATACGCAGTATTTT. Protein sequence: CSASRMGSGRTDTQYF.

The genes are TRBV9 and TRBJ1-2; D gene uncertain. V was clipped by 0 bases and J by 8 bases, with 14 bases between them. CDR3 length: 14 amino acids. The germline V gene encodes CDR1 SGDLS and CDR2 YYNGEE. CDR3 residues: CASSVDALFRGYTF. The CDR3 DNA reads as TGTGCCAGCAGCGTAGACGCCCTTTTTCGGGGCTACACCTTC.

V gene TRBV27 combines with J gene TRBJ1-6; TRBD1 might be the D (5 bases). The germline CDR1 and CDR2 sequences are MNHEY and SMNVEV (reference sequence). The CDR3 sequence is 18 residues long. V was shortened by 0 bases and J by 0 bases, with 12 bases between the two germline ends. DNA for the CDR3: TGTGCCAGCAGTTTATCATCCCCCGACAGCTCCTATAATTCACCCCTCCACTTT. The encoded protein is CASSLSSPDSSYNSPLHF.

This clone was observed a handful of times. This rearrangement joins TRBV28 to TRBJ2-5, with D perhaps TRBD1 (5 bases). The CDR3 covers 14 residues. The V gene's germline CDR1 is MDHEN and CDR2 SYDVKM. The V and J ends lost 3 bases and 7 bases respectively, with 15 bases between them. The CDR3 DNA follows: TGTGCCAGCAGTTTTCTAGGGGTTAGGACGACCCAGTACTTC. It specifies CASSFLGVRTTQYF.

The chain couples TRBV6-2 or TRBV6-3 to TRBJ1-1; D may be TRBD1 (6 bases). The CDR3 consists of 16 residues. V gave up 6 bases and J gave up 1 base, with 18 bases separating them. Germline CDR1 and CDR2: MNHEY and SVGEGT. In DNA, the CDR3 is TGTGCCAGCAGCACCGGACAGCCCTCAACGAACACTGAAGCTTTCTTT. Translating it yields CASSTGQPSTNTEAFF.

CDR3 loop: CASNLGDRGEQYF. In nucleotides, the CDR3 is TGTGCCAGCAATTTGGGAGACAGGGGAGAGCAGTACTTC. The V and J genes are TRBV28 and TRBJ2-7; 8 positions match TRBD1. This CDR3 region has 13 residues. Germline trimming cut 7 bases from V and 7 bases from J; bases unmatched to any gene: 9. The germline CDR1 and CDR2 sequences are MDHEN and SYDVKM.

This chain uses TRBV10-2 with TRBJ1-1; possibly TRBD1 for D (5 bases). Trimming shortened V by 4 bases and J by 3 bases, and 12 bases separated the two germline ends. Germline CDR1 reads WSHSY; CDR2 reads SAAADI. The CDR3 is made up of 14 amino acids. CDR3 protein: CASSVRGDYTEAFF. The CDR3 DNA follows: TGCGCCAGCAGTGTCCGGGGGGATTACACTGAAGCTTTCTTT.

This clone has only a few counts. The chain uses TRBV25-1 and TRBJ2-7; D call uncertain. CDR1 is MGHDK, CDR2 SYGVNS, per germline. V was shortened by 6 bases and J by 0 bases, with 3 bases between the two germline ends. The CDR3 consists of 11 residues. As DNA, the CDR3 is TGTGCCAGCAGGAGCTCCTACGAGCAGTACTTC. This translates into CASRSSYEQYF.

The chain joins TRBV19 to TRBJ1-5, with 10 bases identical to TRBD1. The germline V gene encodes CDR1 LNHDA and CDR2 SQIVND (reference sequence). V was pared by 7 bases and J by 10 bases, with 25 bases of the junction left unmatched. The CDR3 runs 19 residues. The CDR3 region is CASKFEAGGTGALPHPQHF. As DNA, the CDR3 is TGTGCCAGTAAATTCGAGGCTGGCGGGACAGGGGCCCTGCCTCATCCCCAGCATTTT.

The rearrangement uses TRBV28 and TRBJ1-1; 9 nucleotides line up with TRBD1. The V segment lost 3 bases and the J segment 7 bases; nucleotides outside the gene matches: 9. Germline-derived CDR1 and CDR2 are MDHEN and SYDVKM. CDR3 length equals 15 residues. The CDR3 sequence is CASSFFRTGVSEAFF. The CDR3 DNA reads TGTGCCAGCAGTTTCTTTCGGACAGGGGTGAGTGAAGCTTTCTTT. The full variable domain, completed using reference TRBV28 and TRBJ1-1, is DVKVTQSSRYLVKRTGEKVFLECVQDMDHENMFWYRQDPGLGLRLIYFSYDVKMKEKGDIPEGYSVSREKKERFSLILESASTNQTSMYLCASSFFRTGVSEAFFGQGTRLTVV.